The clone carrying this T cell receptor beta chain was seen just once. Sequenced by immunoSEQ multiplex PCR; TCRdb stores in-frame clones only, minus some. This table holds approximately 160,000 clones, around 80% found once. The data belong to a study of blood T cell repertoires in COVID-19. Study-level information: Samples of COVID-19 (acute and convalescent) were obtained from the United States, Italy and Spain.

V lost 1 base and J 3 bases, leaving 12 bases between the germline ends. Germline values: CDR1 LGHDT, CDR2 YNNKEL (reference sequence). This CDR3 is 15 amino acids long. Participants spanned ages roughly 18 to 90 years and resided in about 24 US areas. Participants had their cohort set by participant-reported clinical history. Donors of Cohort 3 who recovered were those that had two negative PCRs, clearance, or symptom resolution. Sequenced input: PBMCs or T cells enriched from blood (not recorded which). The clonotype was recovered from a man aged 50-60 years who had recovered from COVID-19. The chain joins TRBV3-1 (or the pseudogene TRBV3-2) to TRBJ1-1; no reliable D call. The CDR3: CASSQVAGKYTEAFF. The CDR3 DNA sequence: TGTGCCAGCAGCCAAGTAGCGGGAAAGTACACTGAAGCTTTCTTT.